The 29 T cell receptor beta chains in this list originate from one sample, sequenced in a study of blood T cell repertoires in COVID-19. Data came from immunoSEQ multiplex PCR; TCRdb stores just in-frame clones and leaves some out. The sample lists roughly 340,000 clones, almost 90% occurring once. Sequences were obtained from peripheral blood. These receptors all stem from a woman between 70 and 85 years old with COVID-19, enrolled during active disease.

V and J are TRBV7-2 and TRBJ2-3, with 7 bases aligning to TRBD2. The CDR3 spans 15 residues. Germline assignment: CDR1 SGHTA and CDR2 FQGNSA. V lost 3 bases to trimming and J lost 1 base; unmatched junction nucleotides: 4. CDR3 nucleotide sequence: TGTGCCAGCAGCTTCTACCTAGCGGGCACAGATACGCAGTATTTT. Its translation is CASSFYLAGTDTQYF. The full variable domain, with the rest looked up from reference TRBV7-2 and TRBJ2-3, is GAGVSQSPSNKVTEKGKDVELRCDPISGHTALYWYRQSLGQGLEFLIYFQGNSAPDKSGLPSDRFSAERTGGSVSTLTIQRTQQEDSAVYLCASSFYLAGTDTQYFGPGTRLTVL.

V usage is TRBV19 and J usage is TRBJ1-2, with 8 bases that match TRBD1. This CDR3 region has 14 residues. The V segment lost 6 bases and the J segment 4 bases; nucleotides outside the gene matches: 7. Germline CDR1 reads LNHDA; CDR2 reads SQIVND (reference sequence). CDR3 loop: CASRPTGDGYGYTF. The CDR3, as DNA: TGTGCCAGTAGACCGACAGGGGATGGCTATGGCTACACCTTC.

The V call is TRBV6-6, the J call TRBJ2-7; 8 positions agree with TRBD1. CDR1 and CDR2 (germline): MNHNY, SVGAGI (reference sequence). V lost 4 bases, J lost 6 bases, and 5 bases stayed unmatched. This CDR3 contains 13 residues. The chain's CDR3 is CASSFQGAGEQYF. CDR3 in DNA: TGTGCCAGCAGTTTCCAGGGGGCGGGCGAGCAGTACTTC.

The chain carries TRBV7-2 and TRBJ1-3; 7 bases agree with TRBD1. This CDR3 spans 15 amino acids. The germline gives CDR1 SGHTA, CDR2 FQGNSA. After removal of 5 bases from V and 2 bases from J, the junction contained 6 bases not matched to a gene. CDR3 region: CASSQQGTAGNTIYF. Written as DNA, the CDR3 is TGTGCCAGCAGCCAACAGGGGACTGCTGGAAACACCATATATTTT.

V and J are TRBV27 and TRBJ2-7, with TRBD1 matching over 7 bases. This CDR3 region has 15 residues. Germline CDR1 reads MNHEY; CDR2 reads SMNVEV (reference sequence). Germline trimming cut 5 bases from V and 0 bases from J; bases unmatched to any gene: 7. CDR3 in DNA: TGTGCCAGCAGTAGACAGGGCCCCTACTCCTACGAGCAGTACTTC. Protein: CASSRQGPYSYEQYF.

The V gene is TRBV3-1 (or the pseudogene TRBV3-2), the J gene TRBJ1-2, with D possibly matching TRBD1 (6 bases). Germline V lookup: CDR1 LGHDT, CDR2 YNNKEL (reference sequence). Deletions cut 1 base from V and 6 bases from J, with 12 bases between. The CDR3 consists of 14 residues. CDR3: CASSQVAQGHGYTF. CDR3 nucleotide sequence: TGTGCCAGCAGCCAAGTAGCACAGGGCCATGGCTACACCTTC.

V usage is TRBV28 and J usage is TRBJ1-2, with 7 bases lining up with TRBD1. The CDR3 has 16 residues. CDR1 is MDHEN, CDR2 SYDVKM, per germline. J gave up 1 base and V 7 bases, and 12 bases lay outside the gene matches. The CDR3 is CASTKAGGSINYGYTF. CDR3 in DNA: TGTGCCAGCACCAAAGCAGGGGGGAGTATTAACTATGGCTACACCTTC.

The V and J genes are TRBV2 and TRBJ1-5; D gene unclear. Germline CDR1 SNHLY, CDR2 FYNNEI. There are 14 residues in the CDR3. With 8 bases removed from V and 0 bases from J, the gap between germline ends came to 11 bases. CDR3 nucleotides: TGTGCCAGCGGGGAGTCGAATAGCAATCAGCCCCAGCATTTT. Its protein is CASGESNSNQPQHF. Together with reference TRBV2 and TRBJ1-5, the CDR3 gives the full variable domain: EPEVTQTPSHQVTQMGQEVILRCVPISNHLYFYWYRQILGQKVEFLVSFYNNEISEKSEIFDDQFSVERPDGSNFTLKIRSTKLEDSAMYFCASGESNSNQPQHFGDGTRLSIL.

Note on this clone: The identical CDR3 is also encoded by other nucleotide sequences in the sample. This chain connects TRBV9 to TRBJ2-3; D is possibly TRBD2 (5 bases). There are 15 residues in the CDR3. V lost 2 bases to trimming and J lost 0 bases, with 10 bases between them. Germline V gives CDR1 SGDLS, CDR2 YYNGEE. The CDR3 DNA reads as TGTGCCAGCAGCGTGGCGGGCGCTAGCACAGATACGCAGTATTTT. This encodes CASSVAGASTDTQYF.

The chain links TRBV4-2 to TRBJ2-2; 11 nucleotides match TRBD2. The CDR3 loop spans 19 amino acids. The trim removed 4 bases at V and 6 bases at J, leaving 16 bases unmatched. Germline V CDR1 and CDR2: LGHNA, YNFKEQ. As DNA, the CDR3 is TGTGCCAGCAGCCCAACCGAGGTAGCGGGGGGGCCGTATTCCGGGGAGCTGTTTTTT. Protein product: CASSPTEVAGGPYSGELFF.

V and J are TRBV5-6 and TRBJ2-2; 7 bases are a match to TRBD2. V dropped 2 bases and J dropped 5; count of bases not matched to a gene: 6. The CDR3 is 15 amino acids. Per germline, CDR1 SGHDT and CDR2 YYEEEE. CDR3 protein: CASSLGLVQTGELFF. In DNA, the CDR3 is TGTGCCAGCAGCTTAGGACTAGTGCAAACCGGGGAGCTGTTTTTT.

The chain couples TRBV5-4 to TRBJ1-4, with 8 bases identical to TRBD1. The junction had 11 bases not matched to a gene; V was cut back by 0 bases and J by 4 bases. CDR3 length equals 18 residues. Germline V lookup: CDR1 SGHNT, CDR2 YYREEE (reference sequence). Here the CDR3 DNA reads TGTGCCAGCAGCTTGGGTGGACAGGGTTCCTGGGGTAATGAAAAACTGTTTTTT. It yields the protein CASSLGGQGSWGNEKLFF.

Notes on this clone: Additional DNA sequences in this sample encode the identical CDR3. The J gene is TRBJ1-1, the V gene TRBV7-3; 8 bases line up with TRBD1. The CDR3 runs 13 residues. CDR1 and CDR2 from the germline V gene are SGHTA and FQGTGA. Trimming took 5 bases from V and 3 from J; bases not matched to a gene: 2. The CDR3 DNA is TGTGCCAGCAGCCCGGGACAGGACACTGAAGCTTTCTTT. This codes for CASSPGQDTEAFF.

The V gene is TRBV24-1, the J gene TRBJ1-2; possibly TRBD1 for D (5 bases). The CDR3 is 14 amino acids. CDR1 is KGHDR and CDR2 is SFDVKD in the germline V gene. With 7 bases removed from V and 4 bases from J, the gap between germline ends came to 15 bases. The CDR3 loop reads CATSRGSESYGYTF. CDR3 DNA sequence: TGTGCCACCAGCCGGGGGTCAGAGAGCTATGGCTACACCTTC.

The genes are TRBV5-1 and TRBJ2-5; 13 positions match TRBD2. In germline, CDR1 is SGHRS, CDR2 YFSETQ. This CDR3 comprises 15 residues. V dropped 4 bases and J dropped 5; count of bases not matched to a gene: 5. This chain's CDR3 is CASSRTSGGRETQYF. DNA of the CDR3: TGCGCCAGCAGCAGGACTAGCGGGGGCCGGGAGACCCAGTACTTC.

The chain uses TRBV19 and TRBJ1-3; D possibly corresponds to TRBD1 (5 bases). CDR1 is LNHDA, CDR2 SQIVND, per germline (reference sequence). With 4 bases removed from V and 0 bases from J, the gap between germline ends came to 7 bases. This CDR3 spans 14 amino acids. The DNA for the CDR3 is TGTGCCAGTAGTACACAGGACTCTGGAAACACCATATATTTT. It is translated as CASSTQDSGNTIYF.

This clone was observed once. The chain couples TRBV7-2 to TRBJ1-2, with TRBD1 matching over 7 bases. Trimming at V came to 5 bases and at J to 4 bases, leaving 10 bases not matched to a gene. Germline V CDR1 and CDR2: SGHTA, FQGNSA. This CDR3 is 15 amino acids long. Here the CDR3 DNA reads TGTGCCAGCAGCCAGACAGGGCTGAATCCCTATGGCTACACCTTC. Its translation is CASSQTGLNPYGYTF.

This chain joins TRBV13 and TRBJ1-6; the match to TRBD1 covers 7 bases. The junction had 0 bases not matched to a gene; V was cut back by 1 base and J by 6 bases. The CDR3 has 14 amino acids. In germline, CDR1 is PRHDT, CDR2 FYEKMQ (reference sequence). Here the CDR3 reads CASSLDRGNSPLHF. As DNA, the CDR3 is TGTGCCAGCAGCTTAGACAGGGGTAATTCACCCCTCCACTTT.

The chain links TRBV5-1 to TRBJ2-5; 9 bases fit TRBD2. The trim removed 4 bases at V and 5 bases at J, leaving 9 bases unmatched. Germline CDR1 and CDR2: SGHRS and YFSETQ. This CDR3 contains 15 residues. CDR3 in amino acids: CASSDPGTSRETQYF. CDR3 in DNA: TGCGCCAGCAGCGATCCCGGGACTAGCCGGGAGACCCAGTACTTC.

This clone has just a few counts. The V call is TRBV20-1, the J call TRBJ2-7; D is possibly TRBD1 (5 bases). Per germline, CDR1 DFQATT and CDR2 SNEGSKA (reference sequence). The CDR3 consists of 11 residues. V was clipped by 5 bases and J by 3 bases, with 8 bases between them. CDR3 coding DNA: TGCAGTGCTGTCGACAGCTACGAGCAGTACTTC. It yields the protein CSAVDSYEQYF.

This rearrangement joins TRBV9 to TRBJ1-4; 7 positions match TRBD1. V shed 7 bases and J 5 bases; nucleotides not matched to a gene: 5. CDR3 length: 13 amino acids. Germline-derived CDR1 and CDR2 are SGDLS and YYNGEE. CDR3 sequence (DNA): TGTGCCAGCCAGAGGGGGCACAATGAAAAACTGTTTTTT. It is translated as CASQRGHNEKLFF. The full variable domain, in which reference TRBV9 and TRBJ1-4 provide the parts outside the CDR3, is DSGVTQTPKHLITATGQRVTLRCSPRSGDLSVYWYQQSLDQGLQFLIQYYNGEERAKGNILERFSAQQFPDLHSELNLSSLELGDSALYFCASQRGHNEKLFFGSGTQLSVL.

The rearrangement links TRBV27 to TRBJ2-1; D is ambiguous. This CDR3 spans 12 amino acids. Germline values: CDR1 MNHEY, CDR2 SMNVEV (reference sequence). Deletions cut 5 bases from V and 4 bases from J, with 6 bases between. CDR3: CASSRTYNEQFF. Here the CDR3 DNA reads TGTGCCAGCAGTCGTACTTACAATGAGCAGTTCTTC.

The chain has TRBV7-3 and TRBJ2-2; no reliable D call. Germline V gene data show CDR1 as SGHTA and CDR2 as FQGTGA. V shed 0 bases and J shed 1 base, with 12 bases lying between them. This CDR3 is built from 17 residues. The DNA for the CDR3 is TGTGCCAGCAGCTTAACGGCCCCCCAGATGAACACCGGGGAGCTGTTTTTT. Its translation: CASSLTAPQMNTGELFF.

This clone was found once. The gene calls are TRBV7-2 and TRBJ2-7; TRBD1 aligns across 8 bases. There are 12 residues in the CDR3. V shed 5 bases, J shed 6 bases, and the junction held 3 bases outside the gene matches. From germline, CDR1 is SGHTA and CDR2 FQGNSA. CDR3 in DNA: TGTGCCAGCAGCGTACAGGGGGGCGAGCAGTACTTC. This gives the protein CASSVQGGEQYF.

The gene calls are TRBV6-2 or TRBV6-3 and TRBJ2-5; D is unresolved. The germline gives CDR1 MNHEY, CDR2 SVGEGT. Trimming left V 5 bases short and J 5 bases short, with 6 bases between. CDR3 length: 11 amino acids. This CDR3 is CASSAQETQYF. The CDR3 region has the DNA TGTGCCAGCAGTGCACAGGAGACCCAGTACTTC.

The chain has TRBV6-6 and TRBJ1-2, with TRBD1 as a possible D gene (5 bases). The CDR3 totals 12 residues. The germline V gene has CDR1 MNHNY and CDR2 SVGAGI (reference sequence). Trimming left V 5 bases short and J 4 bases short, with 8 bases between. The chain's CDR3 is CASSPTGYGYTF. DNA of the CDR3: TGTGCCAGCAGTCCCACAGGCTATGGCTACACCTTC.

The chain joins TRBV4-1 to TRBJ1-4, with 8 nucleotides matching TRBD1. The CDR3 totals 15 residues. Unmatched junction bases numbered 3, after V lost 4 bases and J lost 2 bases. Germline-derived CDR1 and CDR2 are MGHRA and YSYEKL. The DNA for the CDR3 is TGCGCCAGCAGCCTCAGGGGGCCCACTAATGAAAAACTGTTTTTT. It yields the protein CASSLRGPTNEKLFF.

This chain connects TRBV9 to TRBJ1-1; 9 bases agree with TRBD1. This CDR3 has 12 residues. V lost 4 bases and J lost 8; bases outside the gene matches: 3. Germline CDR1 and CDR2: SGDLS and YYNGEE. DNA of the CDR3: TGTGCCAGCAGCCCCGGGACAGGGGAAGCTTTCTTT. Amino acid sequence: CASSPGTGEAFF.

The chain recombines TRBV4-1 with TRBJ1-6, with D possibly matching TRBD1 (5 bases). V dropped 1 base and J dropped 10 bases, with 14 bases sitting between them. The CDR3 is 15 residues long. Germline V gives CDR1 MGHRA, CDR2 YSYEKL. CDR3 amino acids: CASSQGGGNRSPLHF. The CDR3, as DNA: TGCGCCAGCAGCCAAGGCGGGGGGAACAGATCACCCCTCCACTTT.